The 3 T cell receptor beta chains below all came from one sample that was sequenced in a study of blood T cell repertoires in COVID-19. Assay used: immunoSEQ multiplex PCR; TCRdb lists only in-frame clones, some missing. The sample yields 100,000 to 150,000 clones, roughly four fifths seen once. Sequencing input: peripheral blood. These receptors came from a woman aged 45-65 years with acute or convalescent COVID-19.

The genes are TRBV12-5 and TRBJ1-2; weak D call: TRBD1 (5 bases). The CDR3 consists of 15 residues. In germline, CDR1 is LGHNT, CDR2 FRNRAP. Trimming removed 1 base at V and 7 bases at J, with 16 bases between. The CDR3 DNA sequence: TGTGCTAGTGGTTTGGACGACTCACCCGGGGGTGGCTACACCTTC. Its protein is CASGLDDSPGGGYTF.

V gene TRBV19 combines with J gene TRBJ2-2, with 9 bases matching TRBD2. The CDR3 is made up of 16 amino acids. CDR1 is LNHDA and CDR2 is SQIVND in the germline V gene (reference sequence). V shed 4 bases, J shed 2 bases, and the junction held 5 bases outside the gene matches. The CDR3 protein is CASSKKRGVNTGELFF. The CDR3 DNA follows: TGTGCCAGTAGTAAGAAGCGGGGGGTTAACACCGGGGAGCTGTTTTTT. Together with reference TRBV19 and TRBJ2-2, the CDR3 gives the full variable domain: DGGITQSPKYLFRKEGQNVTLSCEQNLNHDAMYWYRQDPGQGLRLIYYSQIVNDFQKGDIAEGYSVSREKKESFPLTVTSAQKNPTAFYLCASSKKRGVNTGELFFGEGSRLTVL.

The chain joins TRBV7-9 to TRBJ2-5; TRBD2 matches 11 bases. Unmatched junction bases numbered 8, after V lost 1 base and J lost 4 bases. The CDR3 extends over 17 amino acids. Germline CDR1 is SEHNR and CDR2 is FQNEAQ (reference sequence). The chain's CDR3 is CASSLGTSGRMVETQYF. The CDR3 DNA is TGTGCCAGCAGCTTAGGTACTAGCGGGAGAATGGTAGAGACCCAGTACTTC.